This T cell receptor beta chain originates from a study of T cells in Graves' hyperthyroidism and ophthalmopathy. The study, taken as a whole, reports: Appearing also in blood were most of the thyroid clonotypes expanded above 0.001. Model predictions of ophthalmopathy came a median around 7.1 months before onset.

Concerning this clonotype itself: Antigen specificity is unknown.

Uncontrolled infection, other autoimmune disease, pregnancy or lactation excluded patients. The trim removed 5 bases at V and 12 bases at J, leaving 8 bases unmatched. Germline CDR1 is SGHAT and CDR2 is FQNNGV. The CDR3 loop spans 12 amino acids. Template material for amplifying TCR beta CDR3 regions consisted of RNA transcripts. Carried out on the TCR CDR3, a first-round RT-PCR used the HTBI primer set. TCRdb analysed the multiplex PCR reads with MiXCR anew, one entry per CDR3 protein. The table lists around 540,000 distinct CDR3 sequences, roughly 15% of them singletons. The sample comprised blood. The clonotype comes from a woman in her twenties or thirties with Graves' ophthalmopathy. The chain combines TRBV11-2 with TRBJ2-7, with 9 bases identical to TRBD1. CDR3 in DNA: TGTGCCAGCAGCGTCTCTGGACAGGGGCCGTACTTC. This encodes CASSVSGQGPYF.